This T cell receptor beta chain stems from a study of OX40 agonist ivuxolimab in advanced cancers. Study-level results: CD8+ T cells were the subset that, on average, had more expanded clones than CD4+.

A word on this clone: Its antigen remains unidentified.

Measured with immunoSEQ multiplex PCR; TCRdb has only the in-frame clones, and not every one. The table has approximately 70,000 clones, roughly 88% seen once. Trimming removed 2 bases at V and 2 bases at J, with 10 bases between. The germline V gene has CDR1 KGHSH and CDR2 LQKENI. The CDR3 covers 14 residues. This rearrangement joins TRBV18 to TRBJ2-7; possibly TRBD1 for D (7 bases). The receptor was isolated from an adult with an advanced solid tumor such as melanoma, head and neck, liver or kidney cancer. This sample comprised CD4+ or CD8+ T cells sorted from blood, obtained in a trial of the OX40 agonist ivuxolimab. The CDR3 DNA reads as TGTGCCAGCTCACCAAGCAGGGGGGCCTACGAGCAGTACTTC. Its protein product is CASSPSRGAYEQYF.